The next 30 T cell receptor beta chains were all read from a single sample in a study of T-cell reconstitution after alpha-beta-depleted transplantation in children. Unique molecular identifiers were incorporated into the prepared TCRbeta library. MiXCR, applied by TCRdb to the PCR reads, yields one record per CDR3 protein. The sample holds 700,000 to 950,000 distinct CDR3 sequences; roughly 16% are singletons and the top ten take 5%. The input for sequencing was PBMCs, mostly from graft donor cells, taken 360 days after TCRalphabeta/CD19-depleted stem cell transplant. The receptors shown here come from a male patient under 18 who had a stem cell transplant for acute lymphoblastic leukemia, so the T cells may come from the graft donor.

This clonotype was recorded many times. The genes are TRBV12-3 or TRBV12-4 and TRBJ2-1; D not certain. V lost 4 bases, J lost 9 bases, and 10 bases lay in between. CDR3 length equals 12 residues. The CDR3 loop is CASSSLSAEQFF. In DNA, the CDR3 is TGTGCCAGCAGTTCATTATCGGCTGAGCAGTTCTTC.

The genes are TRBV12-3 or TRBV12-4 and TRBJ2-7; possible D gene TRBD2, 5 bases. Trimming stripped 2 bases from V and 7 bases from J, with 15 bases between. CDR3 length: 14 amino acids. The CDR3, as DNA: TGTGCCAGCAGTTTAAAACGTCTAGCTAGGGAGCAGTACTTC. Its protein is CASSLKRLAREQYF.

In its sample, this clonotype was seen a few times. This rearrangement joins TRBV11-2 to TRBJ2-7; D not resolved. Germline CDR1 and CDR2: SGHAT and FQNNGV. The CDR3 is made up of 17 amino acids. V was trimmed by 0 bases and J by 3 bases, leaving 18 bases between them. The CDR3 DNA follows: TGTGCCAGCAGCTTAGACCTAGGTACTATTACCGACTACGAGCAGTACTTC. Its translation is CASSLDLGTITDYEQYF.

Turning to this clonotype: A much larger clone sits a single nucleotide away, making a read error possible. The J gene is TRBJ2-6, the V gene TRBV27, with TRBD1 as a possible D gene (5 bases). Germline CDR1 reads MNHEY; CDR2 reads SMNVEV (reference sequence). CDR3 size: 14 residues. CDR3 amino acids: CASSTGSGANVLSF. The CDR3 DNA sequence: TGTGCCAGCAGCACAGGTTCTGGGGCCAACGTCCTGTCTTTC.

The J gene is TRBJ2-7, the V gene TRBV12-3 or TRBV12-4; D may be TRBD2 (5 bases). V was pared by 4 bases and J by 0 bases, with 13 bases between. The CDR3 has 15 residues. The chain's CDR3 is CASSSGERNSYEQYF. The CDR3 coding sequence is TGTGCCAGCAGTTCTGGTGAGCGGAACTCCTACGAGCAGTACTTC.

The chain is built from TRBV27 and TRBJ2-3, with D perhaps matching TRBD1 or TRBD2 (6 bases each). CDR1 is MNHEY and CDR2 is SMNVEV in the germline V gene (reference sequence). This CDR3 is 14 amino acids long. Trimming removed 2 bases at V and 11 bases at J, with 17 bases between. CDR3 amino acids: CASSLVATGRKQYF. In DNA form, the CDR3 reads TGTGCCAGCAGTTTAGTCGCAACAGGGAGGAAGCAGTATTTT.

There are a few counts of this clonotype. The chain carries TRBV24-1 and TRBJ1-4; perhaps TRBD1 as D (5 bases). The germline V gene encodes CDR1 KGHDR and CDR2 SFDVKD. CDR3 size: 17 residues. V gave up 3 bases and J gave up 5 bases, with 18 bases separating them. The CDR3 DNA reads TGTGCCACCAGTGATCAACCACCGGGACTGAGCAATGAAAAACTGTTTTTT. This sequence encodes CATSDQPPGLSNEKLFF.

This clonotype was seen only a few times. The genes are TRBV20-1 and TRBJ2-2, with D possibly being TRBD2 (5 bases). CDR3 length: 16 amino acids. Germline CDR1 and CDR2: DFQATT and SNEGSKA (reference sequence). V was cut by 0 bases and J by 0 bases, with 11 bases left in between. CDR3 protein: CSARDNPGSNTGELFF. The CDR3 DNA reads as TGCAGTGCTAGAGATAATCCGGGATCGAACACCGGGGAGCTGTTTTTT.

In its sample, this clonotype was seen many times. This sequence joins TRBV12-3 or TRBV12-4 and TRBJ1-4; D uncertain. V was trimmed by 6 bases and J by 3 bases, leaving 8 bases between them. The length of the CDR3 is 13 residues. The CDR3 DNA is TGTGCCAGCAGGGGCGATCCTAATGAAAAACTGTTTTTT. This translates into CASRGDPNEKLFF.

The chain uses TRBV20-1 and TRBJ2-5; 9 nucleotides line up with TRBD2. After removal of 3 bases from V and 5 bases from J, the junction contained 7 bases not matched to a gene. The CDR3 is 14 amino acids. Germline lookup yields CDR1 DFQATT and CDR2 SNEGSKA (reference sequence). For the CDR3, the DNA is TGCAGTGCTAGGGGAGCGGGAGGTGAGGAGACCCAGTACTTC. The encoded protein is CSARGAGGEETQYF.

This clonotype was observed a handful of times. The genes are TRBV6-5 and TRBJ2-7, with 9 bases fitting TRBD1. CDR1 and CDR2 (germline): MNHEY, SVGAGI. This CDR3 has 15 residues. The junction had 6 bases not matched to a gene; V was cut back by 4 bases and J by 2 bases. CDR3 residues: CASSFLTGGAYEQYF. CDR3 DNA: TGTGCCAGCAGTTTCCTGACAGGGGGGGCCTACGAGCAGTACTTC.

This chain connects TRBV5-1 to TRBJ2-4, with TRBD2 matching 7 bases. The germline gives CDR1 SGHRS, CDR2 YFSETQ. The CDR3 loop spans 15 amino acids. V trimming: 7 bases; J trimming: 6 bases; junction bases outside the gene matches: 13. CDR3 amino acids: CASEDTGRKGNIQYF. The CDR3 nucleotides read TGCGCCAGCGAGGATACCGGGAGGAAAGGAAACATTCAGTACTTC.

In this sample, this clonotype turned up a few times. The CDR3 region has the DNA TGCGCCAGCACACTCGGGGGATCCTACAATGAGCAGTTCTTC. It is translated as CASTLGGSYNEQFF. V is TRBV10-2 and J is TRBJ2-1, with D maybe TRBD2 (6 bases). The CDR3 length is 14 residues. CDR1 WSHSY and CDR2 SAAADI come from the germline V gene. The V gene lost 7 bases and the J gene lost 1 base, with 11 bases spanning the gap.

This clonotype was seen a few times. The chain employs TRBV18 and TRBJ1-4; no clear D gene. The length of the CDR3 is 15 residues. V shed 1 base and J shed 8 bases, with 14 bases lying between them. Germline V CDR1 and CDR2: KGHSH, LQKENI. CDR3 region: CASSPRWFEREKLFF. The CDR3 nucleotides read TGTGCCAGCTCACCACGGTGGTTCGAGCGGGAAAAACTGTTTTTT.

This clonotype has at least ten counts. The CDR3 DNA is TGCGCCAGCAGCCCCGGACTAGCGGGAGTATCGTCGACAGATACGCAGTATTTT. It codes for CASSPGLAGVSSTDTQYF. The rearrangement uses TRBV4-1 and TRBJ2-3, with 13 nucleotides matching TRBD2. Germline CDR1 and CDR2: MGHRA and YSYEKL. The ends lost 4 bases at V and 3 bases at J; junction bases unmatched: 10. CDR3 length: 18 amino acids.

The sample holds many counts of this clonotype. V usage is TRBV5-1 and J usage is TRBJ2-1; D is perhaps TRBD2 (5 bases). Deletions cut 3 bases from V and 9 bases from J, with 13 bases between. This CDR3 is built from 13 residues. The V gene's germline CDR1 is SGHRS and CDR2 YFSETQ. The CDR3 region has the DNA TGCGCCAGCAGCTGGACGACCGCGGGTGAGCAGTTCTTC. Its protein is CASSWTTAGEQFF.

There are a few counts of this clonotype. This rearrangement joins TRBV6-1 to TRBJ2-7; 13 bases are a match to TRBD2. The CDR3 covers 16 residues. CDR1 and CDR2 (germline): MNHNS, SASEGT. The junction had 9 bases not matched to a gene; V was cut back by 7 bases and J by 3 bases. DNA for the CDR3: TGTGCCAGCACCTGGGGCGGGACTAGCGGGAACTACGAGCAGTACTTC. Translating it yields CASTWGGTSGNYEQYF.

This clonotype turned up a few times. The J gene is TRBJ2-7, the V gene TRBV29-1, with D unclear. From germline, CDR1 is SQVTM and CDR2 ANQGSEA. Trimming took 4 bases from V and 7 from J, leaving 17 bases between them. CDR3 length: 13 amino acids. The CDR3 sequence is CSVVPHLGKEQYF. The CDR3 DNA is TGCAGCGTTGTTCCCCATTTGGGCAAGGAGCAGTACTTC.

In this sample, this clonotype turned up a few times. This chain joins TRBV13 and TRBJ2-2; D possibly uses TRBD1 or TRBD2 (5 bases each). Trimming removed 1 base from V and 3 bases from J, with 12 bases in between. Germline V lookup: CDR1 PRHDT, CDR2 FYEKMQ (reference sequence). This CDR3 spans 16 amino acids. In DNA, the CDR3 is TGTGCCAGCAGCTTAGCGGTCGGGGCAGACACCGGGGAGCTGTTTTTT. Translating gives CASSLAVGADTGELFF.

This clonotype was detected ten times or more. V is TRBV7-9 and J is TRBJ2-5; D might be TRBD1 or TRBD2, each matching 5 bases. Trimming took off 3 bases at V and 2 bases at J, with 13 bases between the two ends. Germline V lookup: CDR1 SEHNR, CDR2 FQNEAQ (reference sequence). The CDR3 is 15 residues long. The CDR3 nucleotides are TGTGCCAGCAGCTTCGGGACGGCGACTCAAGAGACCCAGTACTTC. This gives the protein CASSFGTATQETQYF.

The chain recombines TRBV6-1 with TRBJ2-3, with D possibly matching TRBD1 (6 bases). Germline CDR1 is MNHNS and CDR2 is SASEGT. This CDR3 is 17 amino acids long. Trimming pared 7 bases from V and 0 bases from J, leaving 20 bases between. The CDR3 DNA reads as TGTGCCAGCAATAACCCTCGCCGGGGACATAGCACAGATACGCAGTATTTT. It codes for CASNNPRRGHSTDTQYF.

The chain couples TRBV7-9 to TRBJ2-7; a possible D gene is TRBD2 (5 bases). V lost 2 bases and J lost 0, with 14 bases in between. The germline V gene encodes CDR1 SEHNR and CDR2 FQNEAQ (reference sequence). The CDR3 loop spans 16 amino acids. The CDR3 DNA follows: TGTGCCAGCAGCTTATCTGACTACCTATACTCCTACGAGCAGTACTTC. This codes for CASSLSDYLYSYEQYF.

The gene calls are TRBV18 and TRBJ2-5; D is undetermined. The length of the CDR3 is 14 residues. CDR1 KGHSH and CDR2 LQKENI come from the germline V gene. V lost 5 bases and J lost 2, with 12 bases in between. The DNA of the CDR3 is TGTGCCAGCTCAAACGTACCACCACAAGAGACCCAGTACTTC. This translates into CASSNVPPQETQYF.

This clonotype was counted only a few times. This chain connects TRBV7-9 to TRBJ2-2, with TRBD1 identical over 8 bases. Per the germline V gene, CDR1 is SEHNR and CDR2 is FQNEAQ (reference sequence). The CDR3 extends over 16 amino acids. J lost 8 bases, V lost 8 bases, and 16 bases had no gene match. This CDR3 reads CASALPGQGILGELFF. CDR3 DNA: TGTGCCAGCGCCCTACCCGGACAGGGTATATTGGGGGAGCTGTTTTTT. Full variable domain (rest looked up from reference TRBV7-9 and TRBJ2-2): DTGVSQNPRHKITKRGQNVTFRCDPISEHNRLYWYRQTLGQGPEFLTYFQNEAQLEKSRLLSDRFSAERPKGSFSTLEIQRTEQGDSAMYLCASALPGQGILGELFFGEGSRLTVL.

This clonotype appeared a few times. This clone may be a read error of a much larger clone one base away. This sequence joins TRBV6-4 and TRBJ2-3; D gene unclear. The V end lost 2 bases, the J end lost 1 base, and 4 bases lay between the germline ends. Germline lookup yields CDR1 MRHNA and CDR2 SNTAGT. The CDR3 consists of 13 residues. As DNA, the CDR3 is TGTGCCAGCAGTGACGGGGGCACAGATACGCAGTATTTT. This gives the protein CASSDGGTDTQYF.

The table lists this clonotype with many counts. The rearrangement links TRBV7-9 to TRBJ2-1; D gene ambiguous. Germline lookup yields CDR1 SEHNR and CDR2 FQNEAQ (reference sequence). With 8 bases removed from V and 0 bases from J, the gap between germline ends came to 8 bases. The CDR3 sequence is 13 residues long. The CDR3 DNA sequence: TGTGCCAGCGCCCGAGGCTCCTACAATGAGCAGTTCTTC. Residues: CASARGSYNEQFF.

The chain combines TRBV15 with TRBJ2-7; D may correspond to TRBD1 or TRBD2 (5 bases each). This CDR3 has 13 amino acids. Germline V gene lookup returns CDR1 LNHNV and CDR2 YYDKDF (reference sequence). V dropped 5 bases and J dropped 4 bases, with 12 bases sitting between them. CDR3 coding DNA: TGTGCCACCAGCCAGCGGACACTGTACGAGCAGTACTTC. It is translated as CATSQRTLYEQYF.

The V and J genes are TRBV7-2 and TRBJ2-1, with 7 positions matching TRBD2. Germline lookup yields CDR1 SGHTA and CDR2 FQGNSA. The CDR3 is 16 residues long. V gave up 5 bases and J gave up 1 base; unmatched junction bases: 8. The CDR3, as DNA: TGTGCCAGCAGCCCCTTTGGGGGGGGATCCTACAATGAGCAGTTCTTC. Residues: CASSPFGGGSYNEQFF.

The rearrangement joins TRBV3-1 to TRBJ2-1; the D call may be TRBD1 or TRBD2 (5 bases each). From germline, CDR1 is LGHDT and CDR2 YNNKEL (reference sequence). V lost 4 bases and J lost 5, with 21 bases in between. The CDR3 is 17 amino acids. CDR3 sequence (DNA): TGTGCCAGCAGCCCCCGTCCGGGGCCAACGCCCCACAATGAGCAGTTCTTC. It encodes CASSPRPGPTPHNEQFF.

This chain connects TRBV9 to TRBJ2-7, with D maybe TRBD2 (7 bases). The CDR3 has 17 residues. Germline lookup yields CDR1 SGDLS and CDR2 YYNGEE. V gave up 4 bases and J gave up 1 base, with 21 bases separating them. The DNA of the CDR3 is TGTGCCAGCAGCCATGGGGGGGGCTTAGCGGCATCCTACGAGCAGTACTTC. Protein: CASSHGGGLAASYEQYF.